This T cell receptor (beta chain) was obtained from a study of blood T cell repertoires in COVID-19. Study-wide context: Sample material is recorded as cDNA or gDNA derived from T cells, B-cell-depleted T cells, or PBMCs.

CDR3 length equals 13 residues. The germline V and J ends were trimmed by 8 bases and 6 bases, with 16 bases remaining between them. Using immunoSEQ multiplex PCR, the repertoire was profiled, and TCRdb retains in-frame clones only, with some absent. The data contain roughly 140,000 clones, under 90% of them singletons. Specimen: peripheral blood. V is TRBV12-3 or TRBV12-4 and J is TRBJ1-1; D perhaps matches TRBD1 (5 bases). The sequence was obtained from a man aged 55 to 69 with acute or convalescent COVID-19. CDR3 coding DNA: TGTGCCAGCGGATTGAAGGGGATTTCTGAAGCTTTCTTT. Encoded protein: CASGLKGISEAFF.